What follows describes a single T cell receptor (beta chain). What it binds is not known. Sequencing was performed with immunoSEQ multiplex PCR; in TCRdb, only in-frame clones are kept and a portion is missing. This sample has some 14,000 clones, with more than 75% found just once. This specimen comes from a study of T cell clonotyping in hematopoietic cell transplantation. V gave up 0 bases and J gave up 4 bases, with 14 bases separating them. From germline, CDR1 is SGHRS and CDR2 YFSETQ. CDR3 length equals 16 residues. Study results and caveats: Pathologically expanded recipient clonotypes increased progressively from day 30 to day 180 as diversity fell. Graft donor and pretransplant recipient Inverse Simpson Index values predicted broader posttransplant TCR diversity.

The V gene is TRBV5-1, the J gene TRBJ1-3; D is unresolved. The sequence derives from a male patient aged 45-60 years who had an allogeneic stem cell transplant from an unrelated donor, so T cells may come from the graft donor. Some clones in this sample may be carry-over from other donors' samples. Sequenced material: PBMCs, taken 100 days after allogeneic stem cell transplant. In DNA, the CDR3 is TGCGCCAGCAGCTTGGCTCCCGGGGAAGGAGGAAACACCATATATTTT. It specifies CASSLAPGEGGNTIYF.